A single sample gave rise to the 12 T cell receptor beta chains below, sequenced in a study of cytomegalovirus exposure and HLA in healthy donors. The primer mix had 60 Vbeta and 13 Jbeta primers. Using immunoSEQ multiplex PCR, the repertoire was profiled, and TCRdb retains in-frame clones only, with some absent. The data contain 120,000 to 150,000 clones, about three quarters of them singletons. Input material: PBMCs. The source is a male donor in good health and CMV-seronegative.

The CDR3 loop reads CAWTALAGDYNEQFF. The CDR3, as DNA: TGTGCCTGGACCGCACTAGCGGGAGACTACAATGAGCAGTTCTTC. The chain carries TRBV30 and TRBJ2-1; 11 bases align to TRBD2. Germline V gene lookup returns CDR1 GTSNPN and CDR2 SVGIG (reference sequence). This CDR3 is built from 15 residues. V was clipped by 4 bases and J by 3 bases; unmatched bases: 5.

This clone has more than one count but fewer than ten. V and J are TRBV30 and TRBJ2-7; TRBD1 matches at 12 bases. CDR1 and CDR2 (germline): GTSNPN, SVGIG (reference sequence). The J segment lost 4 bases and the V segment lost 8 bases, leaving 6 bases of the junction unmatched. The CDR3 sequence is 13 residues long. The chain's CDR3 is CAGGTGGSYEQYF. In DNA form, the CDR3 reads TGTGCCGGGGGGACAGGGGGCAGTTACGAGCAGTACTTC.

This clone has only one observation. One junction end disagrees with the germline gene, perhaps due to a read error. The chain joins TRBV7-9 to TRBJ2-7; TRBD2 matches 10 bases. The CDR3 length is 17 residues. Germline V gene lookup returns CDR1 SEHNR and CDR2 FQNEAQ (reference sequence). CDR3 DNA sequence: TGTTCCAGCAGCTTAGCATGGGTAGCGGGAGGCTCCTACGAGCAGTACTTC. It translates to CSSSLAWVAGGSYEQYF.

The chain is built from TRBV19 and TRBJ1-1; 10 bases match TRBD1. From germline, CDR1 is LNHDA and CDR2 SQIVND (reference sequence). V dropped 2 bases and J dropped 4; count of bases not matched to a gene: 7. The CDR3 spans 16 residues. The CDR3 bases are TGTGCCAGTAGTATATGGGACAGGGGACGAGGCACTGAAGCTTTCTTT. Translating gives CASSIWDRGRGTEAFF. Complete variable domain (other parts from reference TRBV19 and TRBJ1-1): DGGITQSPKYLFRKEGQNVTLSCEQNLNHDAMYWYRQDPGQGLRLIYYSQIVNDFQKGDIAEGYSVSREKKESFPLTVTSAQKNPTAFYLCASSIWDRGRGTEAFFGQGTRLTVV.

This clone was counted a few times. The chain is built from TRBV18 and TRBJ1-2; 7 bases align to TRBD1. The CDR3 loop spans 15 amino acids. The J segment lost 6 bases and the V segment lost 6 bases, leaving 13 bases of the junction unmatched. Germline CDR1 KGHSH, CDR2 LQKENI. In DNA form, the CDR3 reads TGTGCCAGCTCTCGTTACGGACAGGACCCAGATGGCTACACCTTC. Translating it yields CASSRYGQDPDGYTF. Filled out from reference TRBV18 and TRBJ1-2, the complete variable domain reads NAGVMQNPRHLVRRRGQEARLRCSPMKGHSHVYWYRQLPEEGLKFMVYLQKENIIDESGMPKERFSAEFPKEGPSILRIQQVVRGDSAAYFCASSRYGQDPDGYTFGSGTRLTVV.

V is TRBV11-3 and J is TRBJ2-5; TRBD1 agrees at 10 bases. The CDR3 is 15 amino acids. J gave up 5 bases and V 3 bases, and 6 bases lay outside the gene matches. Germline V lookup: CDR1 SGHNT, CDR2 YENEEA. Here the CDR3 DNA reads TGTGCCAGCAGCTTCGGGACAGGGGTTCGGGAGACCCAGTACTTC. Translation: CASSFGTGVRETQYF.

The CDR3 is CASRWDRGSEQYF. The CDR3 bases are TGTGCCAGCAGGTGGGACAGGGGATCTGAGCAGTACTTC. The V and J genes are TRBV6-5 and TRBJ2-7; 10 bases map to TRBD1. J lost 7 bases, V lost 6 bases, and 6 bases had no gene match. Looked up from germline, CDR1 is MNHEY and CDR2 is SVGAGI. This CDR3 is 13 amino acids long.

The chain couples TRBV15 to TRBJ1-3; no clear D gene. The CDR3 covers 17 residues. Trimming cost V 0 bases and J 0 bases, with 12 bases left between them. The germline CDR1 and CDR2 sequences are LNHNV and YYDKDF (reference sequence). In DNA form, the CDR3 reads TGTGCCACCAGCAGAGATCGGGAGCTGAGCTCTGGAAACACCATATATTTT. This sequence encodes CATSRDRELSSGNTIYF.

The V call is TRBV7-2, the J call TRBJ2-3; tentative D call: TRBD1 (6 bases). V lost 6 bases and J 3 bases, leaving 10 bases between the germline ends. CDR3 length equals 13 residues. Germline V gives CDR1 SGHTA, CDR2 FQGNSA. The CDR3 is CASSRGWTDTQYF. CDR3 nucleotide sequence: TGTGCCAGCAGTAGGGGGTGGACAGATACGCAGTATTTT.

This clone was picked up one time. This sequence joins TRBV5-1 and TRBJ1-4; D possibly corresponds to TRBD1 (6 bases). The CDR3 is 12 amino acids. Germline V lookup: CDR1 SGHRS, CDR2 YFSETQ. Trimming took off 4 bases at V and 8 bases at J, with 9 bases between the two ends. The CDR3 DNA reads TGCGCCAGCAGCGTTAGGGGGGAAAAACTGTTTTTT. Amino acids: CASSVRGEKLFF.

The V and J genes are TRBV11-3 and TRBJ1-1; tentative D call: TRBD1 (6 bases). CDR3 length equals 15 residues. V shed 5 bases and J shed 0 bases, with 13 bases lying between them. The germline CDR1 and CDR2 sequences are SGHNT and YENEEA. CDR3 protein: CASSLRGNMNTEAFF. The CDR3 bases are TGTGCCAGCAGCCTCAGGGGAAACATGAACACTGAAGCTTTCTTT.

In regard to this clone: Its ends do not fully match the called genes, so a read error is possible. V gene TRBV7-9 combines with J gene TRBJ1-4; D uncertain. CDR1 and CDR2 (germline): SEHNR, FQNEAQ (reference sequence). The CDR3 covers 13 residues. In DNA form, the CDR3 reads TGTTCCAGCAGCTTAGGCGGAGATGAAAAACTGTTTTTT. Residues: CSSSLGGDEKLFF.